This T cell receptor (beta chain) was captured by sequencing in a study of chemoradiotherapy in HPV16-positive cancers. Germline lookup yields CDR1 SGHTA and CDR2 FQGNSA. The CDR3 contains 19 residues. Trimming took 6 bases from V and 4 from J, leaving 28 bases between them. TCRdb's table, derived via immunoSEQ multiplex PCR, lists solely in-frame clones and lacks some. The sample records around 390 clones, 70% to 85% being singletons. This TCR was recovered from a human donor with HPV-associated anogenital cancer. Sequenced here: tumor tissue, sampled from a patient who underwent chemoradiotherapy. The V call is TRBV7-2, the J call TRBJ2-1; D is unresolved. CDR3 DNA sequence: TGTGCCAGCAGGGATACTCAAACGCAAGAATCATCATTGTACAATGAGCAGTTCTTC. This sequence encodes CASRDTQTQESSLYNEQFF.